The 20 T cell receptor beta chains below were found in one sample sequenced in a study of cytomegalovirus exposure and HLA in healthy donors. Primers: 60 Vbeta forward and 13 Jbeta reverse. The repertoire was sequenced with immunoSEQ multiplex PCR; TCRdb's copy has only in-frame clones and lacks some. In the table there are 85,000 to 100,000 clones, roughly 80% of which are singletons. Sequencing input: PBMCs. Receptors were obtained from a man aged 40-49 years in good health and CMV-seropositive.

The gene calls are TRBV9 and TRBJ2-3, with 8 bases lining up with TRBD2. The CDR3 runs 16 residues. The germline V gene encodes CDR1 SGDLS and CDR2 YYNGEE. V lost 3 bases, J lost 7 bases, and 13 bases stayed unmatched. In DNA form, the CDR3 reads TGTGCCAGCAGCGCCGGGTCGGCTAGCGGGCGGCATACGCAGTATTTT. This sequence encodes CASSAGSASGRHTQYF.

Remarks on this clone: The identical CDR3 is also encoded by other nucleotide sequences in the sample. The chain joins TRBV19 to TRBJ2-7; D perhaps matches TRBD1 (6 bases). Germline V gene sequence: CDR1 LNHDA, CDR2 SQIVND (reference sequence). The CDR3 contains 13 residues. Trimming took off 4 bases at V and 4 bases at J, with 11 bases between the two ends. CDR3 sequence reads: CASSKHQGYEQYF. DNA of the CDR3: TGTGCCAGTAGTAAACATCAGGGGTACGAGCAGTACTTC.

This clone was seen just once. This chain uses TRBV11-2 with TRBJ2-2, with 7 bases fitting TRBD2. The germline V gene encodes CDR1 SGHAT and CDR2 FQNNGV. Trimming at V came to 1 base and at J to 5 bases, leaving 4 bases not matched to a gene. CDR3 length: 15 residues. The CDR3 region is CASSLASGGTGELFF. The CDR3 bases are TGTGCCAGCAGCTTAGCTAGCGGCGGGACCGGGGAGCTGTTTTTT. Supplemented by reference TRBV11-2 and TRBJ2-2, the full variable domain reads EAGVAQSPRYKIIEKRQSVAFWCNPISGHATLYWYQQILGQGPKLLIQFQNNGVVDDSQLPKDRFSAERLKGVDSTLKIQPAKLEDSAVYLCASSLASGGTGELFFGEGSRLTVL.

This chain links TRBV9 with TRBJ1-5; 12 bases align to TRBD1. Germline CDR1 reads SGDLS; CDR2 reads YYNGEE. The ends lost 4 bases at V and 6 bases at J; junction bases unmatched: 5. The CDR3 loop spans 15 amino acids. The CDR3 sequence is CASSSGTGGLQPQHF. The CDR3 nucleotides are TGTGCCAGCAGCTCCGGGACAGGGGGCCTTCAGCCCCAGCATTTT.

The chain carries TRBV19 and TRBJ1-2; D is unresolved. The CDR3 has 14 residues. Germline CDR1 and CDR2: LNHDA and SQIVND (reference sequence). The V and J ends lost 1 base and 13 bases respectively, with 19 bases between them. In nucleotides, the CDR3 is TGTGCCAGTAGTATAGCGCTCTTTCGGGGAGTCGTCACCTTC. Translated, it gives CASSIALFRGVVTF.

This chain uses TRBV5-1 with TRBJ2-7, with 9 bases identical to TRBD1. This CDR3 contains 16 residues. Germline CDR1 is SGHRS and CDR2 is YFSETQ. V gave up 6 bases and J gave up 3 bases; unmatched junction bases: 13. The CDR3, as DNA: TGCGCCAGCACCGACACCACGGGACAGGGATACTACGAGCAGTACTTC. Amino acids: CASTDTTGQGYYEQYF.

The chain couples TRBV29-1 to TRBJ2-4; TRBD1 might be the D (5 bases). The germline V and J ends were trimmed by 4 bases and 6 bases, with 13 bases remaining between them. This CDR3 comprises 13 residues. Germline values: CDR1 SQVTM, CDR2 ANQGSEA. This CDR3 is CSVGARVGNIQYF. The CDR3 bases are TGCAGCGTTGGGGCCAGGGTGGGAAACATTCAGTACTTC.

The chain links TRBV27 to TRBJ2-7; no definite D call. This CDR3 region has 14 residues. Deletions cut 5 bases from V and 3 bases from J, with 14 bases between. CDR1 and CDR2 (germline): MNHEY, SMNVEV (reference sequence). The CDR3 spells CASSKFEDFYEQYF. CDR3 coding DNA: TGTGCCAGCAGTAAGTTTGAGGATTTCTACGAGCAGTACTTC.

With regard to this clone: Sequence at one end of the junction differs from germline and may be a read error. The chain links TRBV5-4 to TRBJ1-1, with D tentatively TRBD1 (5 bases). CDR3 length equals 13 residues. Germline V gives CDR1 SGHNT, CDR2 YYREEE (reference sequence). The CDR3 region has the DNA TGCGCCAGCAGTCGCGACAGGAACACTGAAGCTTTCTTT. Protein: CASSRDRNTEAFF. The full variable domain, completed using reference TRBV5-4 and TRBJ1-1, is ETGVTQSPTHLIKTRGQQVTLRCSSQSGHNTVSWYQQALGQGPQFIFQYYREEENGRGNFPPRFSGLQFPNYSSELNVNALELDDSALYLCASSRDRNTEAFFGQGTRLTVV.

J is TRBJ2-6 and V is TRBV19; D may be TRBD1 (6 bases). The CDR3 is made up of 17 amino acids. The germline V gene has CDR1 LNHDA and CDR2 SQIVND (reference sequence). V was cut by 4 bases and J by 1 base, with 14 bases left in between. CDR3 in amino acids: CASSSQGIGSGANVLTF. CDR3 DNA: TGTGCCAGTAGTAGTCAGGGGATAGGGTCTGGGGCCAACGTCCTGACTTTC. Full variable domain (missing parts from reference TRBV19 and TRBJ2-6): DGGITQSPKYLFRKEGQNVTLSCEQNLNHDAMYWYRQDPGQGLRLIYYSQIVNDFQKGDIAEGYSVSREKKESFPLTVTSAQKNPTAFYLCASSSQGIGSGANVLTFGAGSRLTVL.

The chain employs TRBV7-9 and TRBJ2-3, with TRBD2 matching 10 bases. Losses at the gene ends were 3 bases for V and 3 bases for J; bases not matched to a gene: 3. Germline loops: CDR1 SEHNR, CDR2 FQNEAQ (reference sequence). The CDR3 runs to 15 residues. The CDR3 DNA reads TGTGCCAGCAGCTTGAGCGGGGGGGCGACAGATACGCAGTATTTT. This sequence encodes CASSLSGGATDTQYF.

CDR3 loop: CASSLNPTDTDTQYF. DNA of the CDR3: TGTGCCAGCAGTTTAAACCCGACAGACACAGATACGCAGTATTTT. The chain links TRBV28 to TRBJ2-3, with TRBD1 as a possible D gene (5 bases). This CDR3 comprises 15 residues. Between the trimmed V and J ends, which lost 2 bases and 2 bases, there was a span of 11 bases. Germline lookup yields CDR1 MDHEN and CDR2 SYDVKM. The variable domain in full, with the rest retrieved from reference TRBV28 and TRBJ2-3, is DVKVTQSSRYLVKRTGEKVFLECVQDMDHENMFWYRQDPGLGLRLIYFSYDVKMKEKGDIPEGYSVSREKKERFSLILESASTNQTSMYLCASSLNPTDTDTQYFGPGTRLTVL.

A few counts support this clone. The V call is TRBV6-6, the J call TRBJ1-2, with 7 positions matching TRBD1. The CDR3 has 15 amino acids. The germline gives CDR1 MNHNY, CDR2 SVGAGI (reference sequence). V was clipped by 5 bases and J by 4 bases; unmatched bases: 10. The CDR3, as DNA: TGTGCCAGCAGTCTTCAGACAGGGTCAAGCTATGGCTACACCTTC. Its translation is CASSLQTGSSYGYTF.

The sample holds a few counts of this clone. The CDR3 sequence: CASSVGTGEQETQYF. Here the CDR3 DNA reads TGTGCCAGCAGCGTAGGGACAGGGGAGCAAGAGACCCAGTACTTC. The genes are TRBV9 and TRBJ2-5; 9 bases are a match to TRBD1. Trimming cost V 0 bases and J 2 bases; bases outside gene matches: 2. This CDR3 is built from 15 residues. The germline V gene encodes CDR1 SGDLS and CDR2 YYNGEE.

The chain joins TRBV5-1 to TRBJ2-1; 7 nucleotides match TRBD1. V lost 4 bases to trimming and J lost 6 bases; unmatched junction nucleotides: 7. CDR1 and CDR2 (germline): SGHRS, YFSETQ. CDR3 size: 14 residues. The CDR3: CASSIRQGPNEQFF. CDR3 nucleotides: TGCGCCAGCAGCATCAGACAGGGCCCCAATGAGCAGTTCTTC. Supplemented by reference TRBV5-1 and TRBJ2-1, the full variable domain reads KAGVTQTPRYLIKTRGQQVTLSCSPISGHRSVSWYQQTPGQGLQFLFEYFSETQRNKGNFPGRFSGRQFSNSRSEMNVSTLELGDSALYLCASSIRQGPNEQFFGPGTRLTVL.

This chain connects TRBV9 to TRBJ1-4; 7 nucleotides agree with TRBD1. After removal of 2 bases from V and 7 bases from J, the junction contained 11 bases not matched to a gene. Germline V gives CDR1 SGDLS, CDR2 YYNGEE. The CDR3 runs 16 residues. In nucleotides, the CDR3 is TGTGCCAGCAGCGTTACCCTGACAGGGAGAGGTGAAAAACTGTTTTTT. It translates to CASSVTLTGRGEKLFF.

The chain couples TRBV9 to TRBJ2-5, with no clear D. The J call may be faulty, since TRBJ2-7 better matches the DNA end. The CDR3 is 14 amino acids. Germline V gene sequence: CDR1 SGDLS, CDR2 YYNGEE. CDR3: CASSVEAWDYEQYF. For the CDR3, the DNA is TGTGCCAGCAGCGTCGAAGCTTGGGACTACGAGCAGTACTTC.

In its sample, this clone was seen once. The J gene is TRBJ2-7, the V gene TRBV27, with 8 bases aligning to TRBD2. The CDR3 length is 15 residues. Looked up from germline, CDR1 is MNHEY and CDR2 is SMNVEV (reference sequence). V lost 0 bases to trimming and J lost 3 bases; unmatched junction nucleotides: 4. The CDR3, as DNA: TGTGCCAGCAGTTTATCGTCTAGCGGGTACTACGAGCAGTACTTC. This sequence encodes CASSLSSSGYYEQYF.

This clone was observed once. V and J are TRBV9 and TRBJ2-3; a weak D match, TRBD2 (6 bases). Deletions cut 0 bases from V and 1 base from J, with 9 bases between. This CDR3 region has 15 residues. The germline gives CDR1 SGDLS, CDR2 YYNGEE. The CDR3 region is CASSVDWGGTDTQYF. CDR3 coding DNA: TGTGCCAGCAGCGTAGATTGGGGGGGCACAGATACGCAGTATTTT.

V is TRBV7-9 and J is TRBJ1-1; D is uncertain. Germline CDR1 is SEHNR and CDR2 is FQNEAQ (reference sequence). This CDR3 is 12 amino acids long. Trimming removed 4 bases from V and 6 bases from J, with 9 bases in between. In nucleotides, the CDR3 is TGTGCCAGCAGCTCGCCGGGGTCTGAAGCTTTCTTT. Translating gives CASSSPGSEAFF.